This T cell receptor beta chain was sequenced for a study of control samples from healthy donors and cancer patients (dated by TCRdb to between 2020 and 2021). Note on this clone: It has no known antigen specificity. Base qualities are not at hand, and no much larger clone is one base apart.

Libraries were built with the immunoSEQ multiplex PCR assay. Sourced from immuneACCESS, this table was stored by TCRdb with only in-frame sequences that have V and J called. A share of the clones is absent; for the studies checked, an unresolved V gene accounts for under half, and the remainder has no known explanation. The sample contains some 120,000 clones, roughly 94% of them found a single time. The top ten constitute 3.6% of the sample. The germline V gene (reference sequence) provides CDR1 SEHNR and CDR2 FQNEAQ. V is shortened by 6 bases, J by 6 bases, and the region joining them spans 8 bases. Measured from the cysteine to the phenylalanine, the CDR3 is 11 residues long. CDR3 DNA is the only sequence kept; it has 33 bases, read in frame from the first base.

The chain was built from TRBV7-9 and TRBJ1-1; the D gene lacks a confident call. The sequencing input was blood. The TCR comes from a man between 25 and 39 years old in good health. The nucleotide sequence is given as TGTGCCAGCAGTTCGAAACCTGAAGCTTTCTTT. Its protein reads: CASSSKPEAFF.